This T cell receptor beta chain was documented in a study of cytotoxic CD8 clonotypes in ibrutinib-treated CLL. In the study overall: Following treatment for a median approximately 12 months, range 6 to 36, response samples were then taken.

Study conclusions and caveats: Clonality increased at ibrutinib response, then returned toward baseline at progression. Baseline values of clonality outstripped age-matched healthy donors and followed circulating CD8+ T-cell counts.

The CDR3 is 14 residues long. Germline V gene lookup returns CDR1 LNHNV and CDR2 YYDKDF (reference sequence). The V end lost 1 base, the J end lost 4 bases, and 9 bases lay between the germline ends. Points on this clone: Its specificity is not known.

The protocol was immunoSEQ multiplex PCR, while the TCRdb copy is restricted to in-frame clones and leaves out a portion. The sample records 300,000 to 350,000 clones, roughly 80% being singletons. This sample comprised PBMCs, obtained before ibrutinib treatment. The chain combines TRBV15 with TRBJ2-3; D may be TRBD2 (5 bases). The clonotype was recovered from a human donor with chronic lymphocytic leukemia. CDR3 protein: CATSRVVSADTQYF. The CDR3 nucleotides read TGTGCCACCAGCAGAGTTGTTAGCGCAGATACGCAGTATTTT.